Shown below are 24 T cell receptor beta chains from a single sample sequenced in a study of blood T cell repertoires in COVID-19. The table came from immunoSEQ multiplex PCR; TCRdb's copy has only in-frame clones and leaves some out. The sample has fewer than 300,000 clones, approximately 85% seen once. Sample: peripheral blood. These receptors all stem from a human donor in a cohort sampled during active COVID-19.

There are a few counts of this clone. The chain links TRBV29-1 to TRBJ1-2; D unresolved. There are 10 residues in the CDR3. Germline V CDR1 and CDR2: SQVTM, ANQGSEA. The germline V and J ends were trimmed by 3 bases and 4 bases, with 3 bases remaining between them. For the CDR3, the DNA is TGCAGCGTTGACAGCTATGGCTACACCTTC. Protein product: CSVDSYGYTF.

The chain is built from TRBV20-1 and TRBJ1-5; 7 nucleotides match TRBD1. Germline CDR1 DFQATT, CDR2 SNEGSKA (reference sequence). V shed 3 bases and J 0 bases; nucleotides not matched to a gene: 8. The CDR3 has 16 residues. The CDR3: CSASPEGTDSNQPQHF. CDR3 bases: TGCAGTGCTAGTCCCGAGGGGACAGATAGCAATCAGCCCCAGCATTTT.

The rearrangement links TRBV11-3 to TRBJ2-1; the match to TRBD2 covers 8 bases. The ends lost 5 bases at V and 7 bases at J; junction bases unmatched: 19. The CDR3 runs 18 residues. CDR1 and CDR2 (germline): SGHNT, YENEEA. The CDR3 here is CASSPGWSGSRSINEQFF. The CDR3, as DNA: TGTGCCAGCAGCCCAGGTTGGAGCGGGAGTCGGAGTATAAATGAGCAGTTCTTC.

The gene calls are TRBV15 and TRBJ2-7; 11 bases map to TRBD1. CDR1 and CDR2 from the germline V gene are LNHNV and YYDKDF (reference sequence). This CDR3 is built from 15 residues. The V and J ends lost 5 bases and 5 bases, in that order; junction bases with no gene match: 8. DNA for the CDR3: TGTGCCACCAGCCGGGACAGGGGGACTTTCAACGAGCAGTACTTC. It yields the protein CATSRDRGTFNEQYF.

This sequence joins TRBV6-2 or TRBV6-3 and TRBJ1-2; TRBD1 agrees at 8 bases. CDR1 is MNHEY and CDR2 is SVGEGT in the germline V gene. This CDR3 spans 14 amino acids. The V segment lost 6 bases and the J segment 4 bases; nucleotides outside the gene matches: 7. This CDR3 reads CASSPGGRSYGYTF. The CDR3 nucleotides read TGTGCCAGCAGCCCAGGGGGCCGAAGCTATGGCTACACCTTC.

In nucleotides, the CDR3 is TGCGCCAGCAGCCAAGATCCGGGGAAGGGGGCCTACAATGAGCAGTTCTTC. Translated, it gives CASSQDPGKGAYNEQFF. The genes are TRBV4-1 and TRBJ2-1; a possible D gene is TRBD1 (6 bases). CDR1 MGHRA and CDR2 YSYEKL come from the germline V gene. CDR3 length equals 17 residues. Trimming pared 0 bases from V and 2 bases from J, leaving 14 bases between.

V gene TRBV5-1 combines with J gene TRBJ2-2; no definite D call. The CDR3 has 16 amino acids. The V gene's germline CDR1 is SGHRS and CDR2 YFSETQ. Trimming pared 1 base from V and 1 base from J, leaving 11 bases between. As DNA, the CDR3 is TGCGCCAGCAGCTTGATGTCAGCGATGAACACCGGGGAGCTGTTTTTT. As protein: CASSLMSAMNTGELFF.

The chain has TRBV27 and TRBJ2-7; 12 bases fit TRBD2. CDR1 is MNHEY, CDR2 SMNVEV, per germline (reference sequence). The CDR3 is 17 amino acids. The V and J ends lost 6 bases and 6 bases, in that order; junction bases with no gene match: 15. CDR3 region: CASRPRGLAGGGGEQYF. In DNA, the CDR3 is TGTGCCAGCAGACCAAGGGGACTAGCGGGCGGCGGGGGCGAGCAGTACTTC.

The chain uses TRBV3-1 (or the pseudogene TRBV3-2) and TRBJ2-7; 8 bases are a match to TRBD1. The ends lost 4 bases at V and 5 bases at J; junction bases unmatched: 4. CDR3 length: 13 residues. Germline V gene sequence: CDR1 LGHDT, CDR2 YNNKEL (reference sequence). The chain's CDR3 is CASSRRTGNEQYF. CDR3 coding DNA: TGTGCCAGCAGCCGGAGGACAGGGAACGAGCAGTACTTC.

Concerning this clone itself: This sample also contains other DNA sequences that code for the same CDR3. The J gene is TRBJ1-3, the V gene TRBV7-2, with a weak D call TRBD1 (5 bases). Germline CDR1 and CDR2: SGHTA and FQGNSA. V was pared by 2 bases and J by 0 bases, with 5 bases between. The CDR3 runs to 14 residues. CDR3: CASSLQGSGNTIYF. CDR3 coding DNA: TGTGCCAGCAGCTTACAGGGCTCTGGAAACACCATATATTTT.

The CDR3 spells CASSPSGTDTQYF. CDR3 sequence (DNA): TGTGCCAGCTCACCTTCGGGGACAGATACGCAGTATTTT. V and J are TRBV18 and TRBJ2-3, with a tentative D call TRBD2 (5 bases). The V and J ends lost 3 bases and 3 bases respectively, with 7 bases between them. CDR3 length equals 13 residues. Looked up from germline, CDR1 is KGHSH and CDR2 is LQKENI.

The V call is TRBV3-1 (or the pseudogene TRBV3-2), the J call TRBJ2-7; no clear D gene. Between the trimmed V and J ends, which lost 1 base and 1 base, there was a span of 8 bases. CDR1 is LGHDT and CDR2 is YNNKEL in the germline V gene (reference sequence). The CDR3 has 14 amino acids. In DNA form, the CDR3 reads TGTGCCAGCAGCCAAGCCGGCAGGTCCTACGAGCAGTACTTC. The encoded protein is CASSQAGRSYEQYF.

This clone was observed a few times. This chain connects TRBV19 to TRBJ1-5; D remains unclear. Between the trimmed V and J ends, which lost 6 bases and 6 bases, there was a span of 12 bases. The length of the CDR3 is 13 residues. Germline V gene sequence: CDR1 LNHDA, CDR2 SQIVND (reference sequence). CDR3 bases: TGTGCCAGTAGCCCTGACATGGGTCAGCCCCAGCATTTT. Protein sequence: CASSPDMGQPQHF.

In DNA, the CDR3 is TGTGCCAGCAGCCAAGAACCTAGCGGGTCTGAGTTAGGGGAGCAGTTCTTC. Protein product: CASSQEPSGSELGEQFF. The rearrangement uses TRBV4-2 and TRBJ2-1; 8 nucleotides line up with TRBD2. The CDR3 covers 17 residues. Per germline, CDR1 LGHNA and CDR2 YNFKEQ. The junction had 14 bases not matched to a gene; V was cut back by 0 bases and J by 10 bases.

This clone was observed a single time. The chain links TRBV19 to TRBJ1-2, with D perhaps matching TRBD1 (6 bases). In germline, CDR1 is LNHDA, CDR2 SQIVND (reference sequence). This CDR3 region has 13 residues. V was cut by 8 bases and J by 2 bases, with 12 bases left in between. CDR3 sequence reads: CASSGGANYGYTF. In nucleotides, the CDR3 is TGTGCCAGTTCGGGGGGCGCGAACTATGGCTACACCTTC.

The chain couples TRBV28 to TRBJ1-2, with D tentatively TRBD1 (6 bases). CDR1 MDHEN and CDR2 SYDVKM come from the germline V gene. The length of the CDR3 is 16 residues. V was clipped by 5 bases and J by 6 bases, with 22 bases between them. CDR3 protein: CASSQIPPAGGNGYTF. For the CDR3, the DNA is TGTGCCAGCAGTCAAATTCCGCCAGCGGGGGGCAATGGCTACACCTTC.

The chain recombines TRBV7-9 with TRBJ2-5, with 14 bases aligning to TRBD2. V lost 6 bases and J lost 4; bases outside the gene matches: 10. Germline CDR1 reads SEHNR; CDR2 reads FQNEAQ (reference sequence). The CDR3 contains 17 residues. The CDR3 protein is CASSSRLAGGPTETQYF. DNA for the CDR3: TGTGCCAGCAGTTCTCGACTAGCGGGAGGGCCGACAGAGACCCAGTACTTC.

The chain carries TRBV5-4 and TRBJ2-1, with 9 nucleotides matching TRBD2. The CDR3 has 15 amino acids. CDR1 and CDR2 from the germline V gene are SGHNT and YYREEE (reference sequence). The ends lost 4 bases at V and 7 bases at J; junction bases unmatched: 9. The CDR3 spells CASSPQASGINEQFF. CDR3 coding DNA: TGTGCCAGCAGCCCCCAGGCTAGCGGGATAAATGAGCAGTTCTTC.

This clone showed up just a few times. The rearrangement joins TRBV10-3 to TRBJ2-1; the D is unclear. The CDR3 totals 14 residues. Germline V lookup: CDR1 ENHRY, CDR2 SYGVKD. Deletions cut 6 bases from V and 0 bases from J, with 9 bases between. The DNA of the CDR3 is TGTGCCATCAGACGCCGGAGCTCCTACAATGAGCAGTTCTTC. It yields the protein CAIRRRSSYNEQFF.

The rearrangement uses TRBV6-6 and TRBJ2-5; the D gene is possibly TRBD1 (6 bases). The CDR3 is 12 amino acids. Germline V gene lookup returns CDR1 MNHNY and CDR2 SVGAGI (reference sequence). V was clipped by 6 bases and J by 4 bases, with 9 bases between them. CDR3 DNA sequence: TGTGCCAGCAGGCCGACAGGAGAGACCCAGTACTTC. It is translated as CASRPTGETQYF.

This chain connects TRBV27 to TRBJ1-1, with D possibly TRBD1 on 6 matching bases. Deletions cut 6 bases from V and 4 bases from J, with 21 bases between. Germline CDR1 MNHEY, CDR2 SMNVEV (reference sequence). CDR3 length: 16 residues. CDR3 nucleotide sequence: TGTGCCAGCAGACCCGGAGGGGGGGGCCGCTTCACTGAAGCTTTCTTT. Translation: CASRPGGGGRFTEAFF.

This rearrangement joins TRBV6-5 to TRBJ1-6, with TRBD1 matching over 9 bases. Germline loops: CDR1 MNHEY, CDR2 SVGAGI. This CDR3 comprises 15 residues. Trimming at V came to 1 base and at J to 7 bases, leaving 2 bases not matched to a gene. The CDR3 nucleotides read TGTGCCAGCAGTTACTTAGGACAGGGGAATTCACCCCTCCACTTT. Protein: CASSYLGQGNSPLHF.

This rearrangement joins TRBV5-1 to TRBJ2-3; D is unresolved. Germline assignment: CDR1 SGHRS and CDR2 YFSETQ. V shed 4 bases and J shed 2 bases, with 11 bases lying between them. The CDR3 sequence is 14 residues long. The CDR3 sequence: CASSVRGNTDTQYF. CDR3 bases: TGCGCCAGCAGCGTGCGCGGAAACACAGATACGCAGTATTTT.

The rearrangement links TRBV5-6 to TRBJ2-1; the match to TRBD1 covers 11 bases. Germline trimming cut 4 bases from V and 2 bases from J; bases unmatched to any gene: 2. Looked up from germline, CDR1 is SGHDT and CDR2 is YYEEEE. The CDR3 consists of 15 residues. CDR3 region: CASSLGQGAYNEQFF. Written as DNA, the CDR3 is TGTGCCAGCAGCCTGGGACAGGGGGCCTACAATGAGCAGTTCTTC.